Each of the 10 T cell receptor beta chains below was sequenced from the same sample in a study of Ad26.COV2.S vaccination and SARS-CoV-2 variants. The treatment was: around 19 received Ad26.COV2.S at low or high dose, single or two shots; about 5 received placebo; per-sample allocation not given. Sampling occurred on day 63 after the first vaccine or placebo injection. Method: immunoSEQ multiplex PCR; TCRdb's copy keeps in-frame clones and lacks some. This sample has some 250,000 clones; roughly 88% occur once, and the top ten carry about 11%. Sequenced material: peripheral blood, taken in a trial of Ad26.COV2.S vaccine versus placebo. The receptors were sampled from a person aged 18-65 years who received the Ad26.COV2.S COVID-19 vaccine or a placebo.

CDR3 residues: CASGLSSGDFNEQFF. The CDR3 DNA reads as TGTGCTAGTGGTTTGTCTAGCGGGGATTTCAATGAGCAGTTCTTC. V and J are TRBV12-5 and TRBJ2-1, with TRBD2 matching over 9 bases. CDR1 and CDR2 (germline): LGHNT, FRNRAP. The CDR3 runs to 15 residues. The J segment lost 6 bases and the V segment lost 2 bases, leaving 5 bases of the junction unmatched.

In DNA form, the CDR3 reads TGTGCCAGCAGCTTAGGCCCCCCGGGACAGGGCATGGCGAGCACTGAAGCTTTCTTT. It is translated as CASSLGPPGQGMASTEAFF. The genes are TRBV13 and TRBJ1-1, with TRBD1 identical over 9 bases. Germline assignment: CDR1 PRHDT and CDR2 FYEKMQ (reference sequence). Trimming took 0 bases from V and 4 from J; bases not matched to a gene: 15. CDR3 length: 19 amino acids. Full variable domain (outside the CDR3, taken from reference TRBV13 and TRBJ1-1): AAGVIQSPRHLIKEKRETATLKCYPIPRHDTVYWYQQGPGQDPQFLISFYEKMQSDKGSIPDRFSAQQFSDYHSELNMSSLELGDSALYFCASSLGPPGQGMASTEAFFGQGTRLTVV.

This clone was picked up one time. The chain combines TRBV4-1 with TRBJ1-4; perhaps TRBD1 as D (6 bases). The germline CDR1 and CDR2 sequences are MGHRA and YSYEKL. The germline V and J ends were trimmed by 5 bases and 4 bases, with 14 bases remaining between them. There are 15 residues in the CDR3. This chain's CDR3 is CASSTGQYGNEKLFF. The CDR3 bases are TGCGCCAGCAGCACCGGACAGTATGGTAATGAAAAACTGTTTTTT.

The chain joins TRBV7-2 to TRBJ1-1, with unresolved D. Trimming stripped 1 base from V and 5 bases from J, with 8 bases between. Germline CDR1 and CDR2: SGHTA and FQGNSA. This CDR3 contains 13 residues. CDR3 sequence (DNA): TGTGCCAGCAGCTTAGAACTAATAACTGAAGCTTTCTTT. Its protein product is CASSLELITEAFF.

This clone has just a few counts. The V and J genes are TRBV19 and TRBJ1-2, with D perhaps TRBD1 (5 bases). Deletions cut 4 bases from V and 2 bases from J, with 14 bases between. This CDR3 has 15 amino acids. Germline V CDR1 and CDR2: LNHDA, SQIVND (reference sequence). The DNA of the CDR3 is TGTGCCAGTAGTAAGACAGCCCCCTCAAACTATGGCTACACCTTC. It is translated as CASSKTAPSNYGYTF. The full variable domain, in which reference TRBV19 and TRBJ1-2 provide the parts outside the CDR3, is DGGITQSPKYLFRKEGQNVTLSCEQNLNHDAMYWYRQDPGQGLRLIYYSQIVNDFQKGDIAEGYSVSREKKESFPLTVTSAQKNPTAFYLCASSKTAPSNYGYTFGSGTRLTVV.

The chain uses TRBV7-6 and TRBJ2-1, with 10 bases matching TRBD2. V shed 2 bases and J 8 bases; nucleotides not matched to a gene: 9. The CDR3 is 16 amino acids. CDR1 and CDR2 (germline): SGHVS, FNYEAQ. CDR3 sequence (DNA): TGTGCCAGCAGCTTAAGGCAGGGACTAGCGAGGGATGAGCAGTTCTTC. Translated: CASSLRQGLARDEQFF. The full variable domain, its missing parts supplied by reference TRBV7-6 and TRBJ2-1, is GAGVSQSPRYKVTKRGQDVALRCDPISGHVSLYWYRQALGQGPEFLTYFNYEAQQDKSGLPNDRFSAERPEGSISTLTIQRTEQRDSAMYRCASSLRQGLARDEQFFGPGTRLTVL.

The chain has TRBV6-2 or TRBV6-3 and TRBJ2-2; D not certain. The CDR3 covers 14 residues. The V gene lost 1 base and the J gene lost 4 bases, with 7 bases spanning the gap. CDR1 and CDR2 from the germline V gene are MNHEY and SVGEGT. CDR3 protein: CASSYLLTTGELFF. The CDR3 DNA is TGTGCCAGCAGTTACTTACTTACCACCGGGGAGCTGTTTTTT.

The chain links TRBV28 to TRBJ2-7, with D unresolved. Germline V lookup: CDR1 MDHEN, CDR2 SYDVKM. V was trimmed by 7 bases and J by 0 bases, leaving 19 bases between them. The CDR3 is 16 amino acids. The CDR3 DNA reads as TGTGCCAGCAACTCCCCTGCTGGGTTCTCCTCCTACGAGCAGTACTTC. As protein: CASNSPAGFSSYEQYF.

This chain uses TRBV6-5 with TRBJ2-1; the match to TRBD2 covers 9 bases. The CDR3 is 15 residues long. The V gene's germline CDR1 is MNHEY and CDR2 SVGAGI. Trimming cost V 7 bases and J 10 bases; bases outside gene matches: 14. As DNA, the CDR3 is TGTGCCAGCACCCCCCCCGCGGGGGGGCCTCGAGAGCAGTTCTTC. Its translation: CASTPPAGGPREQFF.

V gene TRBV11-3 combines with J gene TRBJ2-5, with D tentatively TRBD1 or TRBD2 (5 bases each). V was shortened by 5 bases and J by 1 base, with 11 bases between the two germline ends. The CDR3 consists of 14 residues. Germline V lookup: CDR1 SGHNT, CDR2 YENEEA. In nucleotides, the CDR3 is TGTGCCAGCAGCACGGGACCGTCCCAAGAGACCCAGTACTTC. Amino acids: CASSTGPSQETQYF.